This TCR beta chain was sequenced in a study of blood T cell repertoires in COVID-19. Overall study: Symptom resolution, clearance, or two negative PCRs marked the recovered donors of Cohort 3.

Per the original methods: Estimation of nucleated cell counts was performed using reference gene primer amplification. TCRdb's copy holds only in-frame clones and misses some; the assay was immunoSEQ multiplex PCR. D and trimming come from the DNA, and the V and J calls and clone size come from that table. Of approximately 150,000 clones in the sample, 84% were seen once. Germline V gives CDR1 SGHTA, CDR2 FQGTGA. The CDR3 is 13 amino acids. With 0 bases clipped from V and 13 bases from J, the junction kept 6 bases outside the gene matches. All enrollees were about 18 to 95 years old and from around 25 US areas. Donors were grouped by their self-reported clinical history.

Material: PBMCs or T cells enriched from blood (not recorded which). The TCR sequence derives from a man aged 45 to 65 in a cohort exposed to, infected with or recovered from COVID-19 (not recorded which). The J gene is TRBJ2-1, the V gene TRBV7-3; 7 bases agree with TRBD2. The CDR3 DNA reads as TGTGCCAGCAGCTTAACCCCGGGACTATTTCAGTTCTTC. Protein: CASSLTPGLFQFF.